These 13 T cell receptor beta chains share one sample of origin, sequenced in a study of Japanese encephalitis immunity and Zika vaccine responses. For over 5 days, PBMCs labeled with CFSE were cultured with peptide pools at approximately 0.97 ug/mL each. Unfixed live CD56-CD19-CD16-CD3+CD4+ CFSE-low cells were sorted as proliferating CD4 T cells. MiXCR, applied by TCRdb to the 5' RACE reads, yields one record per CDR3 protein. The sample holds over a thousand distinct CDR3 sequences, around 3% seen once. This sample comprised antigen-activated CD4+ T cells from blood, cultured, obtained during a Zika inactivated vaccine study. These receptors were taken from an adult man who received an inactivated Zika virus vaccine.

This clonotype is deemed medium-sized. This rearrangement joins TRBV20-1 to TRBJ2-5; TRBD2 matches 9 bases. CDR1 and CDR2 from the germline V gene are DFQATT and SNEGSKA (reference sequence). V trimming: 6 bases; J trimming: 5 bases; junction bases outside the gene matches: 10. The CDR3 has 14 residues. The CDR3 loop is CSALPGLASETQYF. As DNA, the CDR3 is TGCAGTGCCCTTCCTGGACTAGCGAGTGAGACCCAGTACTTC.

This clonotype counts as medium-sized (0.01 to 0.1%). The genes are TRBV6-2 or TRBV6-3 and TRBJ2-7, with TRBD1 as a possible D gene (6 bases). The V and J ends lost 0 bases and 5 bases respectively, with 17 bases between them. The germline V gene encodes CDR1 MNHEY and CDR2 SVGEGT. This CDR3 contains 16 residues. The CDR3 region is CASSYSNQGNLHEQYF. DNA of the CDR3: TGTGCCAGCAGTTACTCCAATCAGGGGAATCTCCACGAGCAGTACTTC.

Relative to its sample, this clonotype is medium-sized. The chain recombines TRBV21-1 with TRBJ2-4; TRBD2 was called by the table and not checked on the DNA. TRBV21-1 is described as a pseudogene. The CDR3 runs 17 residues. CDR3 amino acids: CASSKARRDLAKNIQYF. The CDR3 DNA is TGTGCCAGCAGCAAAGCGCGGAGGGATCTAGCCAAAAACATTCAGTACTTC.

Only a few counts were recorded for this clonotype. The chain is built from TRBV30 and TRBJ2-1; tentatively, D is TRBD2 (7 bases). The CDR3 runs to 13 residues. The germline gives CDR1 GTSNPN, CDR2 SVGIG (reference sequence). The germline V and J ends were trimmed by 2 bases and 9 bases, with 14 bases remaining between them. The CDR3 region has the DNA TGTGCCTGGAGTCGAACAGGGAGGGGTGAGCAGTTCTTC. Residues: CAWSRTGRGEQFF.

This clonotype was recorded many times. DNA of the CDR3: TGCAGTGCTAGAAGGACTAGCGGGTTGTATGAGACCCAGTACTTC. As protein: CSARRTSGLYETQYF. The J gene is TRBJ2-5, the V gene TRBV20-1, with 11 bases fitting TRBD2. The CDR3 loop spans 15 amino acids. V shed 2 bases, J shed 5 bases, and the junction held 7 bases outside the gene matches. Per germline, CDR1 DFQATT and CDR2 SNEGSKA (reference sequence).

By share of the sample, this clonotype is large. The genes are TRBV21-1 and TRBJ2-7; no DNA check was done on the table's D call, TRBD1. TRBV21-1 is a listed pseudogene. The CDR3 loop spans 16 amino acids. The CDR3, as DNA: TGTGCCAGCAGCAAATTCAGGGACAGGGGTTTTGTCGAGCAGTACTTC. This encodes CASSKFRDRGFVEQYF.

Judged by abundance, this clonotype is medium-sized (0.01 to 0.1%). The chain uses TRBV6-5 and TRBJ2-7; 11 nucleotides line up with TRBD2. V shed 5 bases, J shed 2 bases, and the junction held 8 bases outside the gene matches. CDR1 is MNHEY and CDR2 is SVGAGI in the germline V gene. CDR3 length equals 16 residues. CDR3: CASSALTSGTPYEQYF. CDR3 nucleotide sequence: TGTGCCAGCAGTGCTTTGACTAGCGGGACACCCTACGAGCAGTACTTC.

This clonotype is medium-sized within its sample. The rearrangement uses TRBV4-2 and TRBJ2-2, with TRBD2 matching over 15 bases. CDR1 is LGHNA and CDR2 is YNFKEQ in the germline V gene. The V and J ends lost 4 bases and 5 bases, in that order; junction bases with no gene match: 5. This CDR3 contains 17 residues. The DNA for the CDR3 is TGTGCCAGCAGCCCCCGGACTAGCGGGGGGGCAACCGGGGAGCTGTTTTTT. This encodes CASSPRTSGGATGELFF.

This clonotype is labeled medium-sized. The V and J genes are TRBV12-5 and TRBJ1-5; 9 bases line up with TRBD1. Germline assignment: CDR1 LGHNT and CDR2 FRNRAP. This CDR3 comprises 14 residues. With 3 bases clipped from V and 5 bases from J, the junction kept 2 bases outside the gene matches. CDR3 in DNA: TGTGCTAGTGGTTTTGACAGGGGGGATCAGCCCCAGCATTTT. Protein: CASGFDRGDQPQHF.

Sample share makes this clonotype large. V usage is TRBV7-2 and J usage is TRBJ1-1; no definite D call. This CDR3 has 15 amino acids. Germline V gene data show CDR1 as SGHTA and CDR2 as FQGNSA. V dropped 0 bases and J dropped 1 base, with 9 bases sitting between them. Here the CDR3 reads CASSLADLGNTEAFF. The CDR3 DNA follows: TGTGCCAGCAGCTTAGCAGACCTTGGGAACACTGAAGCTTTCTTT.

By sample fraction, this clonotype is medium-sized. This chain joins TRBV30 and TRBJ2-1; 10 positions agree with TRBD1. With 5 bases clipped from V and 13 bases from J, the junction kept 11 bases outside the gene matches. CDR1 is GTSNPN and CDR2 is SVGIG in the germline V gene (reference sequence). The CDR3 extends over 13 amino acids. Here the CDR3 DNA reads TGTGCCTGGGACAGGGGGCCTACAATTTCCCAGTTCTTC. Amino acid sequence: CAWDRGPTISQFF.

This clonotype ranks as large (0.1 to 1%). This chain connects TRBV18 to TRBJ2-5, with D hard to call. The germline gives CDR1 KGHSH, CDR2 LQKENI. With 3 bases removed from V and 1 base from J, the gap between germline ends came to 3 bases. This CDR3 spans 12 amino acids. The CDR3 here is CASSPVQETQYF. CDR3 coding DNA: TGTGCCAGCTCACCTGTCCAAGAGACCCAGTACTTC.

In its sample, this clonotype is medium-sized. The chain uses TRBV3-1 and TRBJ2-1; D is unclear. V shed 2 bases and J shed 3 bases, with 11 bases lying between them. Germline V gives CDR1 LGHDT, CDR2 YNNKEL (reference sequence). The CDR3 spans 15 residues. CDR3 residues: CASSQIIGSYNEQFF. The DNA of the CDR3 is TGTGCCAGCAGCCAAATAATAGGCAGCTACAATGAGCAGTTCTTC.